One sample yielded the 2 T cell receptor beta chains listed below, sequenced in a study of identical twins. A single record per CDR3 protein comes from TCRdb applying MiXCR to the 5' RACE reads. The data contain approximately 530,000 distinct CDR3 sequences, around 20% of them seen just once; the ten biggest clones take up about 0.5%. This same sample was also taken into another study, of yellow fever vaccine responses in identical twins.

Sequenced input: CD4+ T cells sorted from blood. These receptors originate from a woman under 30 in good health.

The V gene is TRBV20-1, the J gene TRBJ2-5; possible D gene TRBD2, 5 bases. Germline assignment: CDR1 DFQATT and CDR2 SNEGSKA (reference sequence). The CDR3 spans 15 residues. V gave up 3 bases and J gave up 2 bases, with 16 bases separating them. The DNA for the CDR3 is TGCAGTGCTAGTCTCCCGGACTCGACACAAGAGACCCAGTACTTC. Translating gives CSASLPDSTQETQYF.

The chain combines TRBV5-6 with TRBJ2-5; 12 bases align to TRBD1. Unmatched junction bases numbered 1, after V lost 0 bases and J lost 4 bases. Germline CDR1 SGHDT, CDR2 YYEEEE. This CDR3 has 15 residues. Here the CDR3 DNA reads TGTGCCAGCAGCTTGGGGGACAGGGGGCCAGAGACCCAGTACTTC. It specifies CASSLGDRGPETQYF.